These 15 T cell receptor beta chains share one sample of origin, sequenced in a study of blood T cell repertoires in COVID-19. Clones were read by immunoSEQ multiplex PCR, and TCRdb kept only the in-frame ones, dropping some. This table has 150,000 to 200,000 clones, 65% to 90% appearing once. Sequenced sample: peripheral blood. These receptors were obtained from a woman between 40 and 50 years old with COVID-19, enrolled during active disease.

The V call is TRBV18, the J call TRBJ1-1, with D uncertain. The CDR3 contains 15 residues. The germline CDR1 and CDR2 sequences are KGHSH and LQKENI. Trimming took 0 bases from V and 5 from J, leaving 13 bases between them. The CDR3, as DNA: TGTGCCAGCTCACCACCGATGGGGAGGAGTACTGAAGCTTTCTTT. It codes for CASSPPMGRSTEAFF.

There are a few counts of this clone. The genes are TRBV2 and TRBJ2-3, with a possible D match to TRBD2 (5 bases). Germline-derived CDR1 and CDR2 are SNHLY and FYNNEI. V was trimmed by 6 bases and J by 7 bases, leaving 20 bases between them. The CDR3 contains 15 residues. CDR3 coding DNA: TGTGCCAGCAGGAGGACGGGGTGGGTTGGAAATACGCAGTATTTT. Amino acids: CASRRTGWVGNTQYF.

The chain is built from TRBV18 and TRBJ1-1, with 10 nucleotides matching TRBD1. Germline-derived CDR1 and CDR2 are KGHSH and LQKENI. The CDR3 consists of 14 residues. With V trimmed by 6 bases and J by 7 bases, 8 bases remained unmatched. In nucleotides, the CDR3 is TGTGCCAGCTCTCGCGACAGGGGGCAAGATGAAGCTTTCTTT. Translated: CASSRDRGQDEAFF.

This clone was seen once. The chain employs TRBV28 and TRBJ2-5; tentative D call: TRBD1 (5 bases). Germline-derived CDR1 and CDR2 are MDHEN and SYDVKM. V shed 8 bases and J shed 7 bases, with 11 bases lying between them. The CDR3 sequence is 11 residues long. The CDR3 DNA reads as TGTGCCAGCGGGGCAAGTAGGACCCAGTACTTC. Amino acid sequence: CASGASRTQYF. The complete variable domain, with remaining parts taken from reference TRBV28 and TRBJ2-5, reads DVKVTQSSRYLVKRTGEKVFLECVQDMDHENMFWYRQDPGLGLRLIYFSYDVKMKEKGDIPEGYSVSREKKERFSLILESASTNQTSMYLCASGASRTQYFGPGTRLLVL.

The V gene is TRBV5-6, the J gene TRBJ2-1; tentative D call: TRBD2 (5 bases). The V end lost 2 bases, the J end lost 6 bases, and 21 bases lay between the germline ends. The V gene's germline CDR1 is SGHDT and CDR2 YYEEEE. This CDR3 is built from 17 residues. This chain's CDR3 is CASSFNSVGYRGNEQFF. The CDR3 nucleotides read TGTGCCAGCAGCTTCAATAGCGTAGGGTACCGAGGCAATGAGCAGTTCTTC.

This rearrangement joins TRBV2 to TRBJ1-1; D unresolved. Germline values: CDR1 SNHLY, CDR2 FYNNEI. Trimming shortened V by 4 bases and J by 4 bases, and 13 bases separated the two germline ends. The CDR3 contains 14 residues. As DNA, the CDR3 is TGTGCCAGCAGTGTTACAGCCTTGTTCACTGAAGCTTTCTTT. Translation: CASSVTALFTEAFF.

A remark on this clone: The germline gene is not matched at one end of the junction; a read error may be the cause. CDR3 sequence reads: CASSTQGGSNNEQFF. In DNA form, the CDR3 reads TGTGCCAGTAGTACTCAGGGGGGCTCCAACAATGAGCAGTTCTTC. This chain connects TRBV19 to TRBJ2-1; weak D call: TRBD1 (7 bases). The CDR3 covers 15 residues. Germline lookup yields CDR1 LNHDA and CDR2 SQIVND (reference sequence).

This rearrangement joins TRBV29-1 to TRBJ2-1; D may be TRBD2 (6 bases). The CDR3 totals 16 residues. CDR1 and CDR2 (germline): SQVTM, ANQGSEA. The ends were cut back, 6 bases at V and 3 bases at J, with 21 bases in the middle. CDR3 bases: TGCAGCGTGAGTAAAGATTCTAGCGAAAACTACAATGAGCAGTTCTTC. This sequence encodes CSVSKDSSENYNEQFF.

The gene calls are TRBV30 and TRBJ1-5; 9 bases agree with TRBD1. Germline CDR1 and CDR2: GTSNPN and SVGIG (reference sequence). Germline trimming cut 3 bases from V and 0 bases from J; bases unmatched to any gene: 3. This CDR3 has 15 amino acids. In nucleotides, the CDR3 is TGTGCCTGGAGCGGACAGGGGCTTAGCAATCAGCCCCAGCATTTT. The encoded protein is CAWSGQGLSNQPQHF.

This chain links TRBV29-1 with TRBJ2-1; D is perhaps TRBD2 (6 bases). The CDR3 is 10 amino acids. Germline CDR1 SQVTM, CDR2 ANQGSEA. V was shortened by 6 bases and J by 7 bases, with 7 bases between the two germline ends. The CDR3 loop reads CSVGGNEQFF. CDR3 DNA sequence: TGCAGCGTGGGGGGTAATGAGCAGTTCTTC.

This clone was counted a few times. The chain is built from TRBV30 and TRBJ1-2, with 8 nucleotides matching TRBD1. The CDR3 has 12 residues. The germline V gene encodes CDR1 GTSNPN and CDR2 SVGIG (reference sequence). Unmatched junction bases numbered 4, after V lost 4 bases and J lost 6 bases. The CDR3 loop is CAWMNRGNGYTF. CDR3 coding DNA: TGTGCCTGGATGAACAGGGGGAATGGCTACACCTTC.

The chain recombines TRBV6-5 with TRBJ2-5; D is possibly TRBD2 (5 bases). Trimming stripped 2 bases from V and 9 bases from J, with 13 bases between. This CDR3 contains 13 residues. The V gene's germline CDR1 is MNHEY and CDR2 SVGAGI. CDR3 sequence reads: CASSYGESYAQYF. The CDR3 nucleotides read TGTGCCAGCAGTTACGGGGAGTCCTATGCCCAGTACTTC.

Here the CDR3 reads CSGGGQGATEQFF. CDR3 sequence (DNA): TGCAGCGGGGGTGGTCAGGGGGCTACCGAGCAGTTCTTC. The rearrangement uses TRBV29-1 and TRBJ2-1; 8 bases are shared with TRBD1. V lost 7 bases, J lost 10 bases, and 12 bases stayed unmatched. Germline assignment: CDR1 SQVTM and CDR2 ANQGSEA. The CDR3 spans 13 residues.

V gene TRBV27 combines with J gene TRBJ2-1, with TRBD2 identical over 11 bases. CDR1 MNHEY and CDR2 SMNVEV come from the germline V gene (reference sequence). The CDR3 has 19 residues. With V trimmed by 3 bases and J by 9 bases, 19 bases remained unmatched. The CDR3 region is CASSFLVAGGPRFAGEQFF. DNA of the CDR3: TGTGCCAGCAGTTTTTTGGTAGCGGGGGGGCCTCGTTTCGCCGGTGAGCAGTTCTTC.

The chain employs TRBV5-5 and TRBJ1-1, with D uncertain. Germline CDR1 and CDR2: SGHKS and YYEKEE (reference sequence). V lost 5 bases and J lost 5, with 22 bases in between. CDR3 length: 16 amino acids. The CDR3 coding sequence is TGTGCCAGCAGGGAGGTTTTATGGGTGAGTGCGACTGAAGCTTTCTTT. It codes for CASREVLWVSATEAFF. Variable domain in full (rest from reference TRBV5-5 and TRBJ1-1): DAGVTQSPTHLIKTRGQQVTLRCSPISGHKSVSWYQQVLGQGPQFIFQYYEKEERGRGNFPDRFSARQFPNYSSELNVNALLLGDSALYLCASREVLWVSATEAFFGQGTRLTVV.